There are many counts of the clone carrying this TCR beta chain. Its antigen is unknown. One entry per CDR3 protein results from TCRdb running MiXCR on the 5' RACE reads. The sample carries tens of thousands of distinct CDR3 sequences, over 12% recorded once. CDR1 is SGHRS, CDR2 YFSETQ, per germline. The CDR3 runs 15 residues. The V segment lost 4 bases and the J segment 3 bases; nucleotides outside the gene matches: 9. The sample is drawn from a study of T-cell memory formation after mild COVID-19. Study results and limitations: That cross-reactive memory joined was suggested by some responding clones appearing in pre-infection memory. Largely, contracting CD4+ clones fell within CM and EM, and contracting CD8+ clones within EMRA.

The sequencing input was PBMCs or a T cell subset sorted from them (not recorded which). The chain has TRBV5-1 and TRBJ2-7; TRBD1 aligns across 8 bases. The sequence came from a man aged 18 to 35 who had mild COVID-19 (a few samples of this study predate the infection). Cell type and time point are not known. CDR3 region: CASSTNRGVLYEQYF. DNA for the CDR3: TGCGCCAGCAGCACTAACAGGGGGGTCCTCTACGAGCAGTACTTC.